The clone carrying this TCR beta chain was recorded at least ten times. CDR1 and CDR2 (germline): SGHTA, FQGNSA. V was shortened by 7 bases and J by 4 bases, with 25 bases between the two germline ends. The CDR3 totals 18 residues. The data were taken from a study of molecular identifiers for immune sequencing clone quantification. TCRdb re-called the PCR reads through MiXCR, storing one row per CDR3 protein. The table shows 7,500 to 9,500 distinct CDR3 sequences, with roughly an eighth occurring only once. The sequencing input was naive CD8+ T cells from blood, with Jurkat cell RNA spiked in. Subset noted: FACS-sorted CD8+CD4-CCR7+CD45RA+ naive T cells. This sequence originates from a human donor in good health. Some libraries in this study had Jurkat cell RNA spiked in. This chain connects TRBV7-2 to TRBJ2-2; D may be TRBD2 (6 bases). In DNA form, the CDR3 reads TGTGCCAGCACCCGCTACACGTTAGGGCGGGGCGGCACCGGGGAGCTGTTTTTT. This translates into CASTRYTLGRGGTGELFF.